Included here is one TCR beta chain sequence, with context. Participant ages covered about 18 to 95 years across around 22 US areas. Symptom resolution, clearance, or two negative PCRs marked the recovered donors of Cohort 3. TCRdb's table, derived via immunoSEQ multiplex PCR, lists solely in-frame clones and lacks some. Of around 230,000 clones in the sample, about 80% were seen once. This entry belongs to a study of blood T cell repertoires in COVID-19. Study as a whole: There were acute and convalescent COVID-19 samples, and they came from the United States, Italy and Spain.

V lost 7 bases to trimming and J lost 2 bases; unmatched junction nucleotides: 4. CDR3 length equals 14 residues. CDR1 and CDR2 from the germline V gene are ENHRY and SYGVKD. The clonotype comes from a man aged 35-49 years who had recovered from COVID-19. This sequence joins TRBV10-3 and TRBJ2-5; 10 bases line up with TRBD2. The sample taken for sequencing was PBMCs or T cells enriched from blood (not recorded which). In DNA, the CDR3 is TGTGCCATCAAGATAGCGGGGGGTCAAGAGACCCAGTACTTC. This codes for CAIKIAGGQETQYF.